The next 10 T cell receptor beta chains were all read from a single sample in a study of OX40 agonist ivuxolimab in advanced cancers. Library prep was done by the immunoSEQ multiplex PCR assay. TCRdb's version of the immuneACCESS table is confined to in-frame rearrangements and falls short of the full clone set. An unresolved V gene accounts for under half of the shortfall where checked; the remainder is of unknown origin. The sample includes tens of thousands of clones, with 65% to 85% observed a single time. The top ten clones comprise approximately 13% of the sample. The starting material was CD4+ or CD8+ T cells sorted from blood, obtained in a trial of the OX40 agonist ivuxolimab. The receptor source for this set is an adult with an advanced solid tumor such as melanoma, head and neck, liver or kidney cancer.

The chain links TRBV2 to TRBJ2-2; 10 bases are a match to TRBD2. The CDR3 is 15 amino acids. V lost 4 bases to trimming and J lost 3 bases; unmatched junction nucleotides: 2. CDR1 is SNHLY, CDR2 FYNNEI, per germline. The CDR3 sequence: CASSVLAGDTGELFF. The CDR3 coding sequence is TGTGCCAGCAGTGTTCTAGCGGGAGACACCGGGGAGCTGTTTTTT.

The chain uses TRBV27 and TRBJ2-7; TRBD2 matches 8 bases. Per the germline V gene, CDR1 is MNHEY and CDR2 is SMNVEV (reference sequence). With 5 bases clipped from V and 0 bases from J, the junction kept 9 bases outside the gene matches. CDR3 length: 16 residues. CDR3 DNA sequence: TGTGCCAGCAGTGACCGCGGCGGGGGGAGCTCCTACGAGCAGTACTTC. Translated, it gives CASSDRGGGSSYEQYF.

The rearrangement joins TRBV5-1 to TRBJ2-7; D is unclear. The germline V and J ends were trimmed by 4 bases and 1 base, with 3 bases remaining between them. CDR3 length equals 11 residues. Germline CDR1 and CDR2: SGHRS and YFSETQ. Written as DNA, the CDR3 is TGCGCCAGCAGCCCTTCCTACGAGCAGTACTTC. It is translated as CASSPSYEQYF.

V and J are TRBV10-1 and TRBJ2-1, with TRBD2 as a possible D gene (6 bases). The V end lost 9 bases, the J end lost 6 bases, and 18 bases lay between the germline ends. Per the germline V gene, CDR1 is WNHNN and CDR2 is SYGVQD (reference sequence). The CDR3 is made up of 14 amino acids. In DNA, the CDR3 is TGCGCCAGTAAAAGACTAGTAAGAGTCAATGAGCAGTTCTTC. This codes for CASKRLVRVNEQFF.

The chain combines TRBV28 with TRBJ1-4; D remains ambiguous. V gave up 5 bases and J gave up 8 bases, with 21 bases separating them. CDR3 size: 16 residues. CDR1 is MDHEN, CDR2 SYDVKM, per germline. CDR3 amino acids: CASSHERGAGREKLFF. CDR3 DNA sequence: TGTGCCAGCAGTCATGAAAGAGGAGCGGGTCGGGAAAAACTGTTTTTT. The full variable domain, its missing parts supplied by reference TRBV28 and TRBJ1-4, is DVKVTQSSRYLVKRTGEKVFLECVQDMDHENMFWYRQDPGLGLRLIYFSYDVKMKEKGDIPEGYSVSREKKERFSLILESASTNQTSMYLCASSHERGAGREKLFFGSGTQLSVL.

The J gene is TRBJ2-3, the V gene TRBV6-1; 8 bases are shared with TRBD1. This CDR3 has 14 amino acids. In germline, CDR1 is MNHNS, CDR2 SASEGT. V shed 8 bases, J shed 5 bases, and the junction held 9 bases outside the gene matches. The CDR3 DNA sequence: TGTGCCAGCGGTCGGACAGGGCAAGGAGATACGCAGTATTTT. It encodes CASGRTGQGDTQYF.

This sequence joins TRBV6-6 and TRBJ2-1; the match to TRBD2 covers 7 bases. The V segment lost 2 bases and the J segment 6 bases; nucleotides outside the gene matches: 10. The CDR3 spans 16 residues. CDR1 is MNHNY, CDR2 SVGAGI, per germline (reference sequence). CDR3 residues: CASSYVAGPFSNEQFF. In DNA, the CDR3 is TGTGCCAGCAGTTACGTAGCGGGTCCCTTCAGCAATGAGCAGTTCTTC.

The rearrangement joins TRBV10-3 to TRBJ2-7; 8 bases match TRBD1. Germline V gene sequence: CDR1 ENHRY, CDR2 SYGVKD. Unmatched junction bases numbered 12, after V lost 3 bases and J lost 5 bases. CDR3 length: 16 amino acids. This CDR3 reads CAISEASGRGPHEQYF. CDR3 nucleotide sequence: TGTGCCATCAGTGAAGCCTCCGGCAGGGGGCCCCACGAGCAGTACTTC.

Written as DNA, the CDR3 is TGTGCCAGCAGTGGTACAGGGGGCCACCGAGGGAACACTGAAGCTTTCTTT. Protein: CASSGTGGHRGNTEAFF. This chain connects TRBV6-1 to TRBJ1-1; 9 bases match TRBD1. With 4 bases clipped from V and 1 base from J, the junction kept 10 bases outside the gene matches. Per germline, CDR1 MNHNS and CDR2 SASEGT. The CDR3 consists of 17 residues.

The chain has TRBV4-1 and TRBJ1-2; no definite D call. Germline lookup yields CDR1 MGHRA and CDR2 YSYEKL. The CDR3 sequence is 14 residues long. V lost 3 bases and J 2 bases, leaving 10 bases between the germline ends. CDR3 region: CASSQQAENYGYTF. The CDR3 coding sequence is TGCGCCAGCAGCCAGCAGGCGGAGAACTATGGCTACACCTTC.